This entry describes one TCR beta chain. Its antigen remains unidentified. It was 90 million to 95 million PBMCs that unsorted samples used for genomic DNA. Germline V gene sequence: CDR1 SGHDT, CDR2 YYEEEE. This CDR3 is built from 16 residues. V was trimmed by 4 bases and J by 0 bases, leaving 16 bases between them. This sample was taken from a study of shared clonotypes between healthy human individuals. TCRdb's copy holds only in-frame clones and misses some; the assay was immunoSEQ multiplex PCR. The sample yields roughly 500,000 clones, 81% seen once. General study results and limits: Few donors limited the genetic and exposure-history diversity represented.

V usage is TRBV5-6 and J usage is TRBJ2-5; D is undetermined. Specimen: PBMCs. The TCR comes from a woman aged 40 to 50 in good health. Some clones in this sample may be carry-over from other donors' samples. CDR3 sequence: CASSPIGLRHQETQYF. In nucleotides, the CDR3 is TGTGCCAGCAGCCCTATAGGGCTCAGGCACCAAGAGACCCAGTACTTC.